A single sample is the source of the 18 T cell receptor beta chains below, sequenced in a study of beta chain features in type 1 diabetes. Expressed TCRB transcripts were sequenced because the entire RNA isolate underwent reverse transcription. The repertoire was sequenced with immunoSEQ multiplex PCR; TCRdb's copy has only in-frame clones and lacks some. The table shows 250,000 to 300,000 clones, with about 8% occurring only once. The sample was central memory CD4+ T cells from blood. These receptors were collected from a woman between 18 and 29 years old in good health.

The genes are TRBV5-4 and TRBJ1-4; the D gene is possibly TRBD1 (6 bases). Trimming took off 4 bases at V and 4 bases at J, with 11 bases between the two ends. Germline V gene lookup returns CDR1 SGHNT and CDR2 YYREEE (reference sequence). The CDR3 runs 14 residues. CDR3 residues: CASSPLDSNEKLFF. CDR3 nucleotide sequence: TGTGCCAGCAGCCCCCTGGACAGTAATGAAAAACTGTTTTTT.

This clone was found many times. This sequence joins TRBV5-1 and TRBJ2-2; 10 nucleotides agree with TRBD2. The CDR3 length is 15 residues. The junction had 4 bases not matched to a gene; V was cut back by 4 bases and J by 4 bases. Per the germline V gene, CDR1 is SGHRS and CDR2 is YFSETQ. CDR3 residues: CASSLPSGSTGELFF. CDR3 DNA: TGCGCCAGCAGCCTCCCTAGCGGGAGCACCGGGGAGCTGTTTTTT.

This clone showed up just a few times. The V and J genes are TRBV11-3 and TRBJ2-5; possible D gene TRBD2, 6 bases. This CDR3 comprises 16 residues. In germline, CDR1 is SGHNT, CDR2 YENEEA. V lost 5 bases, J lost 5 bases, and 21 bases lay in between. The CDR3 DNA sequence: TGTGCCAGCAGCCGCCTGCGGCAGGCTGGAGGGGAGACCCAGTACTTC. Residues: CASSRLRQAGGETQYF.

CDR3 bases: TGTGCCAGCAGTCCCCAGTTGGGCAATGAGCAGTTCTTC. This gives the protein CASSPQLGNEQFF. The chain uses TRBV27 and TRBJ2-1; D gene uncertain. This CDR3 has 13 residues. The germline V gene has CDR1 MNHEY and CDR2 SMNVEV (reference sequence). The V and J ends lost 5 bases and 6 bases respectively, with 11 bases between them.

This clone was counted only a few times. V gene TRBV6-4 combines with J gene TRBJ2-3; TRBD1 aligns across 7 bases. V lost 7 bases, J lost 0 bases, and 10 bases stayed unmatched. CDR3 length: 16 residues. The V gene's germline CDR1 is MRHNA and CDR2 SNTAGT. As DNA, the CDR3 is TGTGCCAGCACCCCCGACAGGGACACTAGCACAGATACGCAGTATTTT. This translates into CASTPDRDTSTDTQYF.

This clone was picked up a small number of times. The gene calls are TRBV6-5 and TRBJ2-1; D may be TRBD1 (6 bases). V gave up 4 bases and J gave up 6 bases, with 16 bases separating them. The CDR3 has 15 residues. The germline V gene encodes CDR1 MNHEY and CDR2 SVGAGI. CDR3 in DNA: TGTGCCAGCAGTTCCCGGGACAAAGGGCGCAATGAGCAGTTCTTC. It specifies CASSSRDKGRNEQFF.

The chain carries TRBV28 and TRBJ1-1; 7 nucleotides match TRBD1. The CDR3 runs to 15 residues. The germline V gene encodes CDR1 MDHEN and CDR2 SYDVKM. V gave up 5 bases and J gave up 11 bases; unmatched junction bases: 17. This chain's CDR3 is CASSPMSRDSREAFF. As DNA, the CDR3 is TGTGCCAGCAGTCCCATGTCCCGGGACAGTCGCGAGGCTTTCTTT.

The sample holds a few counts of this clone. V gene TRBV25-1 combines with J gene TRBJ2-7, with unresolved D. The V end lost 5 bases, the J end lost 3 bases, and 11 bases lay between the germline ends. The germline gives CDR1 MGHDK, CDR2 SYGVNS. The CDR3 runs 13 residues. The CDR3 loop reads CASSPFAVYEQYF. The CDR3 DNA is TGTGCCAGCAGTCCGTTTGCCGTCTACGAGCAGTACTTC.

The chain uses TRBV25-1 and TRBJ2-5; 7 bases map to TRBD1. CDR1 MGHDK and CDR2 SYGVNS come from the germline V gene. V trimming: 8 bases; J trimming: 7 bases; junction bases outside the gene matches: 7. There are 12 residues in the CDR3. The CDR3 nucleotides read TGTGCCAGCTCATCCTCAGGGGGGACCCAGTACTTC. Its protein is CASSSSGGTQYF.

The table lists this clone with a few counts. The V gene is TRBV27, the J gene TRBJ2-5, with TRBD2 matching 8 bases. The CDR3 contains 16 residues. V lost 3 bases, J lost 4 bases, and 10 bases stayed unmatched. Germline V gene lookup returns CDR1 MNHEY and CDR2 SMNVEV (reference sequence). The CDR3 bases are TGTGCCAGCAGTTTTATGACGTGGCGGGGGGTAGAGACCCAGTACTTC. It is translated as CASSFMTWRGVETQYF.

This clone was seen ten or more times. This CDR3 reads CASSYPMELANYGYTF. CDR3 sequence (DNA): TGTGCCAGCAGTTACCCGATGGAGTTAGCTAACTATGGCTACACCTTC. The chain carries TRBV28 and TRBJ1-2; D gene uncertain. The CDR3 is 16 residues long. Trimming took 4 bases from V and 0 from J, leaving 15 bases between them. Germline V gives CDR1 MDHEN, CDR2 SYDVKM.

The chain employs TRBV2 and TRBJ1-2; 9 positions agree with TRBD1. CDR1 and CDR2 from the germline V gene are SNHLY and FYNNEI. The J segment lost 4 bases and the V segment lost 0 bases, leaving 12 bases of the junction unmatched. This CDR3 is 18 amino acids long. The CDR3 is CASSEAAGTDRGLYGYTF. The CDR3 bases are TGTGCCAGCAGTGAAGCGGCCGGAACGGACAGGGGACTCTATGGCTACACCTTC.

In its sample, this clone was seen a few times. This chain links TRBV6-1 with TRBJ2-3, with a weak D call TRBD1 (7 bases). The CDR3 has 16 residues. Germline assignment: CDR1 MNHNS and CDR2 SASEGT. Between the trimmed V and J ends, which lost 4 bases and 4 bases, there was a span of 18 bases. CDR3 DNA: TGTGCCAGCAGTGCCATGTCAGGGGGGATAGCAGATACGCAGTATTTT. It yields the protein CASSAMSGGIADTQYF.

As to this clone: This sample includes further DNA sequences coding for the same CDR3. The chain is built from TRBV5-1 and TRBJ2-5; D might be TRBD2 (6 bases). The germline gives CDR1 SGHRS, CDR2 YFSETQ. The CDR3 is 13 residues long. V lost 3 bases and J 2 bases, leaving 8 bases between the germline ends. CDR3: CASSWGVQETQYF. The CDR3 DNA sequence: TGCGCCAGCAGCTGGGGGGTGCAAGAGACCCAGTACTTC.

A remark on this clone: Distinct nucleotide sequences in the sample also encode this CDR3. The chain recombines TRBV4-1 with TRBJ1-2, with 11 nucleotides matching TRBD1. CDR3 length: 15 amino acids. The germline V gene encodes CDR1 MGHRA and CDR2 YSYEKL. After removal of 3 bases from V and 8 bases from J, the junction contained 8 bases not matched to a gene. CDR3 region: CASSQDGQGARGYTF. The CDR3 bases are TGCGCCAGCAGCCAGGATGGACAGGGGGCGAGAGGCTACACCTTC.

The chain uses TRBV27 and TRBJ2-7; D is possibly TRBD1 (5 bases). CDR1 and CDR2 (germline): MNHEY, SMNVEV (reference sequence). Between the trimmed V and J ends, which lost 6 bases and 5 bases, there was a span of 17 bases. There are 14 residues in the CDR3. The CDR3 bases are TGTGCCAGCAGATATGACAGTAATTCCCACGAGCAGTACTTC. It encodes CASRYDSNSHEQYF.

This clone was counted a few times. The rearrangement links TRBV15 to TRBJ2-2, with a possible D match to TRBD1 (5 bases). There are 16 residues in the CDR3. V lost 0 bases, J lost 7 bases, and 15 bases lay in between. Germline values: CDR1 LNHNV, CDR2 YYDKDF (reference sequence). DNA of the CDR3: TGTGCCACCAGCAGAGATATACTGGAAGGGGTCGGGGAGCTGTTTTTT. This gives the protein CATSRDILEGVGELFF. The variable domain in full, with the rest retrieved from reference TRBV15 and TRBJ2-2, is DAMVIQNPRYQVTQFGKPVTLSCSQTLNHNVMYWYQQKSSQAPKLLFHYYDKDFNNEADTPDNFQSRRPNTSFCFLDIRSPGLGDTAMYLCATSRDILEGVGELFFGEGSRLTVL.

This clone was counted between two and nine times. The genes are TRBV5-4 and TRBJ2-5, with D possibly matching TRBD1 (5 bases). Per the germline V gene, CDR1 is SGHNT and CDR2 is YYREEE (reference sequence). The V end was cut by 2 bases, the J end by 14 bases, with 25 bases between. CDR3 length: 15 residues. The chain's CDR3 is CASSLPRTSVPSLYF. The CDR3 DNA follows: TGTGCCAGCAGCTTACCTCGGACAAGTGTCCCCTCTCTCTACTTC. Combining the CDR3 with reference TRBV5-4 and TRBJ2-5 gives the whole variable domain ETGVTQSPTHLIKTRGQQVTLRCSSQSGHNTVSWYQQALGQGPQFIFQYYREEENGRGNFPPRFSGLQFPNYSSELNVNALELDDSALYLCASSLPRTSVPSLYFGPGTRLLVL.